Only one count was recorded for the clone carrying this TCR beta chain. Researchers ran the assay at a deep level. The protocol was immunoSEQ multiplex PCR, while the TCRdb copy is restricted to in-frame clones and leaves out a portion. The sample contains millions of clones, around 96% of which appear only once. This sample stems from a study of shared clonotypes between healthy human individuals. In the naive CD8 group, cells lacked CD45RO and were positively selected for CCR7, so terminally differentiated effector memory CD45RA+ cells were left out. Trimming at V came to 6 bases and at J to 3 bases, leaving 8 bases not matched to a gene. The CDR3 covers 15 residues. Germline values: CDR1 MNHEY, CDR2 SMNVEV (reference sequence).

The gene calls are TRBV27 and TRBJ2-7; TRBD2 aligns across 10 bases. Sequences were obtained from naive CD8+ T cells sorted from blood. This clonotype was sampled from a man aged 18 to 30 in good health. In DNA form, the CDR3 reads TGTGCCAGCAGGTGGGGAGCTAGCGGGAGCTACGAGCAGTACTTC. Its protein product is CASRWGASGSYEQYF.